This entry lists 25 T cell receptor beta chains sequenced from one sample in a study of T cells in Graves' hyperthyroidism and ophthalmopathy. Authors of the study amplified TCR beta CDR3 regions from RNA transcripts. The TCR CDR3 first-round RT-PCR relied on the HTBI primer set. Each CDR3 protein gets one entry after TCRdb re-called the multiplex PCR reads with MiXCR. The sample lists approximately 46,000 distinct CDR3 sequences, 45% to 50% occurring once. Sequenced sample: peripheral blood or thyroid tissue (not recorded which). These receptor sequences come from a woman in her fifties or sixties with Graves' hyperthyroidism.

A remark on this clonotype: It is likely a read error, because the conserved phenylalanine at the end of the CDR3 is missing. Because the CDR3's place on the DNA is in doubt, the DNA is left out and the CDR3 is given as listed by TCRdb. The chain is built from TRBV20-1 and TRBJ2-5; the table names TRBD1, a call not compared with the DNA. The CDR3 is made up of 15 amino acids, end residues included. Germline CDR1 and CDR2: DFQATT and SNEGSKA (reference sequence). CDR3 region: CSAWTGRNSPLHFGN.

This clonotype was observed at least ten times. The gene calls are TRBV11-3 and TRBJ1-1; no reliable D call. Germline CDR1 and CDR2: SGHNT and YENEEA. V was pared by 0 bases and J by 5 bases, with 10 bases between. CDR3 size: 14 residues. Here the CDR3 DNA reads TGTGCCAGCAGCTTAGACGGAAGTGGGACTGAAGCTTTCTTT. Its protein product is CASSLDGSGTEAFF.

This rearrangement joins TRBV7-8 to TRBJ2-5; 7 positions match TRBD1. Germline-derived CDR1 and CDR2 are SGHVS and FQNEAQ. The CDR3 extends over 15 amino acids. V lost 3 bases, J lost 5 bases, and 9 bases stayed unmatched. The CDR3 DNA is TGTGCCAGCAGCTTGGGACAGAAGGCTGGGGAGACCCAGTACTTC. It is translated as CASSLGQKAGETQYF.

V and J are TRBV7-9 and TRBJ1-2, with unresolved D. Trimming removed 1 base at V and 14 bases at J, with 17 bases between. The CDR3 sequence is 13 residues long. The germline gives CDR1 SEHNR, CDR2 FQNEAQ (reference sequence). The CDR3 DNA is TGTGCCAGCAGCTTAGTCGCCCACTACGAGCAGACCTTC. It translates to CASSLVAHYEQTF. The whole variable domain, filled in from reference TRBV7-9 and TRBJ1-2, reads DTGVSQNPRHKITKRGQNVTFRCDPISEHNRLYWYRQTLGQGPEFLTYFQNEAQLEKSRLLSDRFSAERPKGSFSTLEIQRTEQGDSAMYLCASSLVAHYEQTFGSGTRLTVV.

There are many counts of this clonotype. The J gene is TRBJ2-2, the V gene TRBV2; TRBD1 aligns across 7 bases. CDR1 and CDR2 (germline): SNHLY, FYNNEI. V lost 6 bases to trimming and J lost 1 base; unmatched junction nucleotides: 5. This CDR3 is 15 amino acids long. This chain's CDR3 is CASSKTGRNTGELFF. CDR3 nucleotides: TGTGCCAGCAGCAAGACAGGGAGGAACACCGGGGAGCTGTTTTTT. Full variable domain (remainder filled in from reference TRBV2 and TRBJ2-2): EPEVTQTPSHQVTQMGQEVILRCVPISNHLYFYWYRQILGQKVEFLVSFYNNEISEKSEIFDDQFSVERPDGSNFTLKIRSTKLEDSAMYFCASSKTGRNTGELFFGEGSRLTVL.

This rearrangement joins TRBV20-1 to TRBJ2-7; possibly TRBD1 for D (5 bases). Germline CDR1 and CDR2: DFQATT and SNEGSKA (reference sequence). The CDR3 covers 13 residues. This CDR3 reads CSVGAAEAYEQYF. Written as DNA, the CDR3 is TGCAGCGTTGGGGCTGCGGAAGCCTACGAGCAGTACTTC.

This clonotype was detected ten times or more. The chain links TRBV6-5 to TRBJ2-7, with 7 bases matching TRBD1. CDR1 MNHEY and CDR2 SVGAGI come from the germline V gene. V was pared by 0 bases and J by 2 bases, with 4 bases of the junction left unmatched. The CDR3 spans 15 residues. The CDR3 reads CASSYSKQGTYEQYF. CDR3 nucleotides: TGTGCCAGCAGTTACTCGAAACAGGGGACCTACGAGCAGTACTTC.

Comments on this clonotype: Germline and junction disagree at one end, which may indicate a read error. The rearrangement joins TRBV10-3 to TRBJ1-2; D is possibly TRBD1 (5 bases). There are 12 residues in the CDR3. Germline CDR1 is ENHRY and CDR2 is SYGVKD. CDR3 region: CAVSERGEGYTF. The DNA for the CDR3 is TGCGCCGTCAGCGAAAGGGGAGAAGGCTACACCTTC.

This clonotype was counted between two and nine times. This chain's CDR3 is CASSASDGGLQGGELFF. CDR3 nucleotide sequence: TGTGCCAGCAGCGCAAGTGACGGGGGGCTTCAGGGCGGGGAGCTGTTTTTT. The rearrangement joins TRBV7-9 to TRBJ2-2; a possible D gene is TRBD2 (7 bases). The CDR3 has 17 amino acids. Trimming shortened V by 5 bases and J by 7 bases, and 23 bases separated the two germline ends. CDR1 is SEHNR and CDR2 is FQNEAQ in the germline V gene (reference sequence).

This clonotype was seen repeatedly, ten times or more. The chain employs TRBV6-2 or TRBV6-3 and TRBJ1-1, with D possibly TRBD1 on 6 matching bases. CDR1 and CDR2 from the germline V gene are MNHEY and SVGEGT. This CDR3 has 15 amino acids. The V end was cut by 4 bases, the J end by 6 bases, with 18 bases between. The DNA for the CDR3 is TGTGCCAGCAGTTCAAATACAGGGTTTGGGTCTGAAGCTTTCTTT. Its protein is CASSSNTGFGSEAFF.

Remarks on this clonotype: Just one base apart from a much larger clone, this may be a read error. The J gene is TRBJ2-3, the V gene TRBV5-1; no definite D call. The CDR3 has 14 residues. V dropped 1 base and J dropped 1 base, with 7 bases sitting between them. Germline V lookup: CDR1 SGHRS, CDR2 YFSETQ. CDR3: CASSLKDGTDTQYF. DNA of the CDR3: TGCGCCAGCAGCTTGAAGGACGGCACAGATACGCAGTATTTT.

This chain uses TRBV13 with TRBJ1-3, with unresolved D. V was pared by 1 base and J by 0 bases, with 7 bases between. The CDR3 length is 15 residues. Germline V lookup: CDR1 PRHDT, CDR2 FYEKMQ (reference sequence). In nucleotides, the CDR3 is TGTGCCAGCAGCTTAGACAGTAGCTCTGGAAACACCATATATTTT. This sequence encodes CASSLDSSSGNTIYF.

This clonotype was observed many times. This sequence joins TRBV2 and TRBJ2-2; no firm D call. Trimming stripped 5 bases from V and 6 bases from J, with 13 bases between. Germline loops: CDR1 SNHLY, CDR2 FYNNEI. The CDR3 contains 14 residues. The CDR3 reads CASSSRLGSGELFF. The CDR3 DNA reads as TGTGCCAGCAGTTCCCGACTGGGGTCCGGGGAGCTGTTTTTT.

In the case of this clonotype: No conserved phenylalanine or tryptophan ends this CDR3, so it is likely a read error. Because the CDR3's place on the DNA is in doubt, the DNA is left out and the CDR3 is given as listed by TCRdb. The chain carries TRBV2 and TRBJ1-6. Per the germline V gene, CDR1 is SNHLY and CDR2 is FYNNEI. Both ends counted, the CDR3 spans 9 residues. CDR3 protein: CASSEERPS.

V gene TRBV10-1 combines with J gene TRBJ1-1; 10 nucleotides agree with TRBD1. Germline CDR1 reads WNHNN; CDR2 reads SYGVQD (reference sequence). The CDR3 is made up of 17 amino acids. The junction had 19 bases not matched to a gene; V was cut back by 6 bases and J by 9 bases. The chain's CDR3 is CASSDRGLNFGGTKAFF. Written as DNA, the CDR3 is TGCGCCAGCAGCGACAGGGGGCTAAATTTTGGGGGTACTAAAGCTTTCTTT.

This clonotype was recorded at least ten times. This chain links TRBV2 with TRBJ2-5; 10 positions match TRBD2. This CDR3 region has 16 residues. Trimming removed 3 bases from V and 4 bases from J; junction bases left unmatched: 8. CDR1 and CDR2 from the germline V gene are SNHLY and FYNNEI. The CDR3 loop reads CASSEGTSEGIETQYF. In DNA form, the CDR3 reads TGTGCCAGCAGTGAGGGGACTAGCGAGGGGATAGAGACCCAGTACTTC.

This chain uses TRBV6-5 with TRBJ2-5, with 10 bases that match TRBD2. V shed 2 bases, J shed 7 bases, and the junction held 7 bases outside the gene matches. The CDR3 extends over 15 amino acids. CDR1 is MNHEY and CDR2 is SVGAGI in the germline V gene. The CDR3 is CASSYKGTSEGTQYF. DNA for the CDR3: TGTGCCAGCAGTTACAAAGGGACTAGCGAGGGGACCCAGTACTTC.

This clonotype was observed at least ten times. The CDR3 sequence is CASRPRGLSYEQYF. The CDR3 DNA follows: TGTGCCAGCAGGCCCCGGGGACTCTCCTACGAGCAGTACTTC. The V call is TRBV6-1, the J call TRBJ2-7; D may be TRBD2 (6 bases). The CDR3 loop spans 14 amino acids. Germline-derived CDR1 and CDR2 are MNHNS and SASEGT. V lost 6 bases and J lost 0, with 12 bases in between.

This clonotype was detected ten times or more. The CDR3 protein is CSARSTDRDYGYTF. The CDR3 DNA follows: TGCAGTGCTAGATCCACCGACAGGGACTATGGCTACACCTTC. This rearrangement joins TRBV20-1 to TRBJ1-2, with 7 bases fitting TRBD1. The CDR3 extends over 14 amino acids. The ends lost 2 bases at V and 3 bases at J; junction bases unmatched: 6. The V gene's germline CDR1 is DFQATT and CDR2 SNEGSKA (reference sequence).

The chain couples TRBV15 to TRBJ1-2; TRBD1 is a possible D gene (5 bases). Germline lookup yields CDR1 LNHNV and CDR2 YYDKDF (reference sequence). V shed 5 bases and J shed 4 bases, with 14 bases lying between them. The CDR3 totals 14 residues. CDR3: CATSLRTRAYGYTF. The CDR3 bases are TGTGCCACCAGCCTACGCACCAGGGCCTATGGCTACACCTTC.

The chain couples TRBV2 to TRBJ2-7; D assignment may be TRBD1 or TRBD2 (5 bases each). This CDR3 contains 16 residues. Trimming stripped 3 bases from V and 3 bases from J, with 18 bases between. Germline V lookup: CDR1 SNHLY, CDR2 FYNNEI. This CDR3 reads CASSDRSLGVGYEQYF. CDR3 DNA: TGTGCCAGCAGTGACAGGTCCCTGGGGGTTGGCTACGAGCAGTACTTC.

This clonotype was seen at least ten times. The V gene is TRBV20-1, the J gene TRBJ2-7; TRBD2 agrees at 14 bases. The length of the CDR3 is 15 residues. V shed 4 bases, J shed 6 bases, and the junction held 8 bases outside the gene matches. CDR1 and CDR2 (germline): DFQATT, SNEGSKA (reference sequence). CDR3 residues: CSAIAGTSGRGEQYF. In nucleotides, the CDR3 is TGCAGTGCTATTGCCGGGACTAGCGGGAGAGGCGAGCAGTACTTC.

The CDR3 loop reads CSARDQLGQGQPQHF. The CDR3 DNA is TGCAGTGCTAGAGATCAACTAGGTCAGGGTCAGCCCCAGCATTTT. The chain has TRBV20-1 and TRBJ1-5; possibly TRBD1 for D (5 bases). Per the germline V gene, CDR1 is DFQATT and CDR2 is SNEGSKA (reference sequence). This CDR3 has 15 amino acids. Trimming removed 0 bases from V and 6 bases from J, with 15 bases in between.

The gene calls are TRBV28 and TRBJ2-7, with TRBD2 matching 8 bases. The J segment lost 2 bases and the V segment lost 7 bases, leaving 1 base of the junction unmatched. CDR3 size: 12 residues. The germline gives CDR1 MDHEN, CDR2 SYDVKM. As DNA, the CDR3 is TGTGCCAGCATCGGGAGGGCCTACGAGCAGTACTTC. Translating it yields CASIGRAYEQYF. Variable domain in full (rest from reference TRBV28 and TRBJ2-7): DVKVTQSSRYLVKRTGEKVFLECVQDMDHENMFWYRQDPGLGLRLIYFSYDVKMKEKGDIPEGYSVSREKKERFSLILESASTNQTSMYLCASIGRAYEQYFGPGTRLTVT.

This chain connects TRBV7-9 to TRBJ1-3; D not resolved. This CDR3 is 15 amino acids long. V was shortened by 5 bases and J by 8 bases, with 19 bases between the two germline ends. Germline CDR1 reads SEHNR; CDR2 reads FQNEAQ (reference sequence). The CDR3 sequence is CASSGSLRYGYTIYF. CDR3 sequence (DNA): TGTGCCAGCAGCGGGTCACTGAGATATGGCTACACCATATATTTT. The entire variable domain, with the rest obtained from reference TRBV7-9 and TRBJ1-3, is as follows: DTGVSQNPRHKITKRGQNVTFRCDPISEHNRLYWYRQTLGQGPEFLTYFQNEAQLEKSRLLSDRFSAERPKGSFSTLEIQRTEQGDSAMYLCASSGSLRYGYTIYFGEGSWLTVV.